This T cell receptor (beta chain) stems from a study of T-cell reconstitution after alpha-beta-depleted transplantation in children. V was shortened by 0 bases and J by 0 bases, with 11 bases between the two germline ends. The CDR3 has 16 residues. Germline V lookup: CDR1 LGHNA, CDR2 YNFKEQ. TCRbeta library construction was performed incorporating unique molecular identifiers. TCRdb passed the PCR reads through MiXCR, listing each CDR3 protein once. The sample shows nearly 550,000 distinct CDR3 sequences, about 16% of them seen only once. This sample comprised PBMCs from the stem cell graft donor, obtained from the stem cell graft. This clonotype was obtained from a human donor who donated a stem cell graft to a child with acute lymphoblastic leukemia. The chain carries TRBV4-2 and TRBJ1-1; D ambiguous. The CDR3 loop is CASSQDIWGMNTEAFF. CDR3 DNA sequence: TGTGCCAGCAGCCAAGACATTTGGGGAATGAACACTGAAGCTTTCTTT.